The 10 T cell receptor beta chains in this list originate from one sample, sequenced in a study of radiotherapy plus CTLA-4 blockade in lung cancer. The protocol was immunoSEQ multiplex PCR, while the TCRdb copy is restricted to in-frame clones and leaves out a portion. The repertoire holds fewer than 45,000 clones, approximately 72% seen once, with under 13% in the top ten. The sample here was peripheral blood, taken from a patient treated with radiotherapy plus ipilimumab. These receptors came from a human donor with non-small cell lung cancer who had stable disease on radiotherapy plus ipilimumab.

J is TRBJ2-1 and V is TRBV9; D is perhaps TRBD1 (6 bases). The CDR3 is made up of 17 amino acids. From germline, CDR1 is SGDLS and CDR2 YYNGEE. V dropped 0 bases and J dropped 3 bases, with 16 bases sitting between them. This CDR3 reads CASSVAVGRGHYNEQFF. CDR3 nucleotides: TGTGCCAGCAGCGTAGCTGTTGGCAGGGGACACTACAATGAGCAGTTCTTC.

The rearrangement links TRBV11-2 to TRBJ2-5, with D possibly TRBD1 on 7 matching bases. V dropped 5 bases and J dropped 1 base, with 11 bases sitting between them. Germline-derived CDR1 and CDR2 are SGHAT and FQNNGV. CDR3 size: 14 residues. The CDR3 loop reads CASSRRGLQETQYF. The CDR3 DNA follows: TGTGCCAGCAGCCGGAGGGGGCTCCAAGAGACCCAGTACTTC.

This chain uses TRBV10-3 with TRBJ2-5; 12 positions match TRBD1. This CDR3 region has 17 residues. J gave up 5 bases and V 6 bases, and 13 bases lay outside the gene matches. From germline, CDR1 is ENHRY and CDR2 SYGVKD. CDR3 DNA sequence: TGTGCCATCAGGCCGGCCGGGACAGGGGGCGTCGGGGAGACCCAGTACTTC. Amino acid sequence: CAIRPAGTGGVGETQYF.

This clone was detected only a few times. This sequence joins TRBV5-1 and TRBJ2-1, with 7 bases lining up with TRBD1. CDR3 length: 14 amino acids. CDR1 and CDR2 (germline): SGHRS, YFSETQ. V was pared by 0 bases and J by 10 bases, with 7 bases of the junction left unmatched. The CDR3 DNA reads as TGCGCCAGCAGCTTGGGATACAGGGGCCAGGAGCAGTTCTTC. It specifies CASSLGYRGQEQFF.

The chain is built from TRBV7-2 and TRBJ2-5; D call uncertain. The ends were cut back, 0 bases at V and 5 bases at J, with 4 bases in the middle. CDR3 length: 12 amino acids. The V gene's germline CDR1 is SGHTA and CDR2 FQGNSA. DNA of the CDR3: TGTGCCAGCAGCTTAGCCTTCGAGACCCAGTACTTC. Translating it yields CASSLAFETQYF.

The rearrangement joins TRBV7-8 to TRBJ1-2; no clear D gene. The CDR3 is made up of 13 amino acids. The germline V gene has CDR1 SGHVS and CDR2 FQNEAQ. Trimming left V 5 bases short and J 6 bases short, with 13 bases between. CDR3 region: CASSLLLGDGYTF. Here the CDR3 DNA reads TGTGCCAGCAGCCTACTCCTCGGGGATGGCTACACCTTC.

This clone was recorded only once. The chain carries TRBV28 and TRBJ1-5, with D tentatively TRBD1 (6 bases). The germline V gene encodes CDR1 MDHEN and CDR2 SYDVKM. The CDR3 sequence is 15 residues long. Trimming removed 7 bases at V and 1 base at J, with 14 bases between. In DNA form, the CDR3 reads TGTGCCAGCATAGTAGGGGGAACGAGCAATCAGCCCCAGCATTTT. Its translation: CASIVGGTSNQPQHF.

The V gene is TRBV30, the J gene TRBJ2-7; no definite D call. Trimming removed 1 base from V and 4 bases from J, with 5 bases in between. CDR1 GTSNPN and CDR2 SVGIG come from the germline V gene (reference sequence). CDR3 size: 11 residues. The CDR3 loop is CAWSDQYEQYF. As DNA, the CDR3 is TGTGCCTGGAGTGATCAATACGAGCAGTACTTC.

The V call is TRBV2, the J call TRBJ2-1; 11 bases are a match to TRBD1. V shed 6 bases and J 7 bases; nucleotides not matched to a gene: 23. Germline V gene sequence: CDR1 SNHLY, CDR2 FYNNEI. The CDR3 extends over 20 amino acids. The CDR3 is CASRTSPGQGVITIGNEQFF. In nucleotides, the CDR3 is TGTGCCAGCAGAACTTCTCCGGGACAGGGGGTAATCACGATCGGGAATGAGCAGTTCTTC.

J is TRBJ1-3 and V is TRBV28, with D possibly TRBD1 on 6 matching bases. V was clipped by 5 bases and J by 2 bases, with 10 bases between them. The CDR3 loop spans 14 amino acids. Germline V gene data show CDR1 as MDHEN and CDR2 as SYDVKM. CDR3 bases: TGTGCCAGCAGTGGGGGGGGCGCTGGAAACACCATATATTTT. Its translation: CASSGGGAGNTIYF.